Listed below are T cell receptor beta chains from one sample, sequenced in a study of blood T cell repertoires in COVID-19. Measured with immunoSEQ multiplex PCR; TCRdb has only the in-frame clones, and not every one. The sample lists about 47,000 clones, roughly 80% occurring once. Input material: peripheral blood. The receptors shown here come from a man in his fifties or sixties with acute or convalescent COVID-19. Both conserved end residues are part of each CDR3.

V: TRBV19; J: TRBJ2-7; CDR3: CASSMGREGDEQYF
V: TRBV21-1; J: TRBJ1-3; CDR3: CASSKDTESSGNTIYF
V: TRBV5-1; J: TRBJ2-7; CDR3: CASSFQASAYEQYF
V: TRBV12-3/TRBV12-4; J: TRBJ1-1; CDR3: CASNRMFDTEAFF
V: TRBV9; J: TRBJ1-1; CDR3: CASSVDEGGGTEAFF
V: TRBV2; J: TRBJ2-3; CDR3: CASYTDTQYF
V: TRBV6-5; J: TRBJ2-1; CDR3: CASLITNLQFF
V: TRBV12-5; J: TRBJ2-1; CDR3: CASGLVRLAGGPSEQFF
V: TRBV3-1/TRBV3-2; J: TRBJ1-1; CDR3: CASSQVFPGFNTEAFF
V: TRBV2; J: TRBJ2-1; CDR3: CASSVLAGGVKDEQFF
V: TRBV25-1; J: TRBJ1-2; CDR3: CASSESGMDGYTF
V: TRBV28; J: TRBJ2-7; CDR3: CASSFSGSYEQYF
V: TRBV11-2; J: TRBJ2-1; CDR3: CASSLWARGSYNEQFF
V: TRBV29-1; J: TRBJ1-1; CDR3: CSRPATGSMNTEAFF
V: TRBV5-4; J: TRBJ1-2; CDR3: CASSLFSLRQGHYGYTF
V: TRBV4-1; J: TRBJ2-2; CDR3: CASSPGGSGYSTGELFF
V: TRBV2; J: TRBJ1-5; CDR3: CATQSGTGANQPQHF
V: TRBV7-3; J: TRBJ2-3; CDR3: CASSLSGDSGGAGDTQYF
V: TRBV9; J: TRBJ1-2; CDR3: CASSLSGVAFGYTF
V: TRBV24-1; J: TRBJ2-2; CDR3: CATSDLTGKSNTGELFF
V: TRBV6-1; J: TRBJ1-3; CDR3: CASSERTGGVVNTIYF
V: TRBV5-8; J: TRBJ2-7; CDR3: CASSSRGRSYEQYF
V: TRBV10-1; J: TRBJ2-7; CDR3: CASSRGQGGEQYF
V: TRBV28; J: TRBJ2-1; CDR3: CASSSGTGGNEQFF
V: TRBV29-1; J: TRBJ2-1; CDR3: CSVTDPGHSYNEQFF
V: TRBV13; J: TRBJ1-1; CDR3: CASSTQVLPTEAFF
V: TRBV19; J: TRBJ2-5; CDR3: CASSPGLAGGPSGQETQYF
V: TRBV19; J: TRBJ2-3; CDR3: CASTPRLASFRDTQYF